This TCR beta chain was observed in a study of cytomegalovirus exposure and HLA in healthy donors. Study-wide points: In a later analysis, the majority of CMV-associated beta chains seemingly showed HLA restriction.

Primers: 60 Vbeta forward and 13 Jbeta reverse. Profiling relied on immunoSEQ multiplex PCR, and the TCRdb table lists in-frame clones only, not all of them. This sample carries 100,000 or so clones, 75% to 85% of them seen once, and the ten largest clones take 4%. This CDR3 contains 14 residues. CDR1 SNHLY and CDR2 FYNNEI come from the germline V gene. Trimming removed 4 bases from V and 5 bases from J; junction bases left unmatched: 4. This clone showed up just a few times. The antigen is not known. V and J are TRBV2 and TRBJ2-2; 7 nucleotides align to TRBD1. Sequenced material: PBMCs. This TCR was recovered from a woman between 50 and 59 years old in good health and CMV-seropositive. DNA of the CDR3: TGTGCCAGCAGTGCGACAGGGCAGACCGGGGAGCTGTTTTTT. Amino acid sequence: CASSATGQTGELFF.